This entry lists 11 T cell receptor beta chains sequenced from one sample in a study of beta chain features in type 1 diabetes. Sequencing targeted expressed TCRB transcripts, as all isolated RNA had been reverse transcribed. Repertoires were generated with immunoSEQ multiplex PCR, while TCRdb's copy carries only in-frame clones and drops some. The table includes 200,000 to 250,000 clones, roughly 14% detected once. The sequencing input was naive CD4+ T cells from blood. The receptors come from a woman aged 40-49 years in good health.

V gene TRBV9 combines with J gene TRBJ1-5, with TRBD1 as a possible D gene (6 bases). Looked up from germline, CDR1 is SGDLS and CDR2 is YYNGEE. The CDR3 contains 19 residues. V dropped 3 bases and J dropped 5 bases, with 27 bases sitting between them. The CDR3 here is CASSAKLGAGQDFDQPQHF. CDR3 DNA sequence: TGTGCCAGCAGCGCAAAACTGGGGGCAGGGCAAGATTTCGATCAGCCCCAGCATTTT.

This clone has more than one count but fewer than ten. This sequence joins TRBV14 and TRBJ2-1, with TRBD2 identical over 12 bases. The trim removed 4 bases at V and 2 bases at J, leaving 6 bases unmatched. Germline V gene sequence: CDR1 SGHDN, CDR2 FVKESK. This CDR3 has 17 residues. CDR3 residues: CASSLYRTSGAYNEQFF. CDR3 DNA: TGTGCCAGCAGCCTATACCGGACTAGCGGGGCCTACAATGAGCAGTTCTTC.

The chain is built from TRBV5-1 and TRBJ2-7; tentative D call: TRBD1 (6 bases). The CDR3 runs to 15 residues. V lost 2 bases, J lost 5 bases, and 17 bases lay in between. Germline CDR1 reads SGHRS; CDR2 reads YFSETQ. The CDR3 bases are TGCGCCAGCAGCTTAGACAGGAGTTGGCAGGACGAGCAGTACTTC. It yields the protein CASSLDRSWQDEQYF.

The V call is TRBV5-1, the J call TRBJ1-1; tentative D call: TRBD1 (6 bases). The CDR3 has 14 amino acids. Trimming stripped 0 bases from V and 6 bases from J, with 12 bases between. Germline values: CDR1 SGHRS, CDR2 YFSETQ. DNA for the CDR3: TGCGCCAGCAGCTTGGGACAGGAGGTTGCTGAAGCTTTCTTT. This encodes CASSLGQEVAEAFF. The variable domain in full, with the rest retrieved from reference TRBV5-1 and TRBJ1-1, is KAGVTQTPRYLIKTRGQQVTLSCSPISGHRSVSWYQQTPGQGLQFLFEYFSETQRNKGNFPGRFSGRQFSNSRSEMNVSTLELGDSALYLCASSLGQEVAEAFFGQGTRLTVV.

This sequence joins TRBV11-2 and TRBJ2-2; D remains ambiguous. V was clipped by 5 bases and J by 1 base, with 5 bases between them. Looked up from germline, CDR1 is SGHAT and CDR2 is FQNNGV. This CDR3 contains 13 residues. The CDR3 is CASSIQNTGELFF. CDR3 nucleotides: TGTGCCAGCAGCATCCAGAACACCGGGGAGCTGTTTTTT.

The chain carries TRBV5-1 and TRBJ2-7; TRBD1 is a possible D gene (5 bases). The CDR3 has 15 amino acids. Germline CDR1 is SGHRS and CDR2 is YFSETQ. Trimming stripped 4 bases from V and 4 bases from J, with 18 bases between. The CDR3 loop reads CASSRNSGAAYEQYF. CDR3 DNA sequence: TGCGCCAGCAGCCGAAACTCTGGGGCCGCGTACGAGCAGTACTTC.

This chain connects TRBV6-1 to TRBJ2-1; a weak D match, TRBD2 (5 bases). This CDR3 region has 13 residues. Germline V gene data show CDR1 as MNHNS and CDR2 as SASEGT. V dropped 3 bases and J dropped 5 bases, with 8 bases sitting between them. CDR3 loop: CASSEKRDNEQFF. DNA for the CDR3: TGTGCCAGCAGTGAGAAGAGGGACAATGAGCAGTTCTTC.

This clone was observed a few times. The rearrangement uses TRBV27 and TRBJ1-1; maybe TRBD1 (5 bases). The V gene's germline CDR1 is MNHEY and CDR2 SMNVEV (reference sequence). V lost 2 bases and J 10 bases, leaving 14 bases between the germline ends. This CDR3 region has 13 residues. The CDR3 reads CASSLAGLRGAFF. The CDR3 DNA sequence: TGTGCCAGCAGTTTAGCGGGACTCCGGGGAGCTTTCTTT.

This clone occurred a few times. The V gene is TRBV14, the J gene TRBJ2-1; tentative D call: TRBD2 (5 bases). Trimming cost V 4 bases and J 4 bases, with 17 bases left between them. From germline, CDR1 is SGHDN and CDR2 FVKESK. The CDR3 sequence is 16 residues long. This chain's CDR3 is CASSRPGLGGYNEQFF. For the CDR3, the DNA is TGTGCCAGCAGCCGTCCGGGATTGGGCGGATACAATGAGCAGTTCTTC.

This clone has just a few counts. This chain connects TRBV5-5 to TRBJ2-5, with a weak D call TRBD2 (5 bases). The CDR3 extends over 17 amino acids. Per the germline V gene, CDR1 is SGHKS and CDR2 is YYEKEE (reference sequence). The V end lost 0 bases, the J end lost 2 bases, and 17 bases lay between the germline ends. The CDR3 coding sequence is TGTGCCAGCAGCTTGGGGAGCGTTGGTAGCGAGCAAGAGACCCAGTACTTC. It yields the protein CASSLGSVGSEQETQYF.

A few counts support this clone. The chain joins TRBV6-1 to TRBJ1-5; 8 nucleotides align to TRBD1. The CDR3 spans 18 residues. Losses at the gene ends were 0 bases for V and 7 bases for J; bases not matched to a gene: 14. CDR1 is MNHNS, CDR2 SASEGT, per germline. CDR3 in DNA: TGTGCCAGCAGTGAAGCCCGCCGAGTGGACAGGGTAGAGCAGCCCCAGCATTTT. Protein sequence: CASSEARRVDRVEQPQHF.